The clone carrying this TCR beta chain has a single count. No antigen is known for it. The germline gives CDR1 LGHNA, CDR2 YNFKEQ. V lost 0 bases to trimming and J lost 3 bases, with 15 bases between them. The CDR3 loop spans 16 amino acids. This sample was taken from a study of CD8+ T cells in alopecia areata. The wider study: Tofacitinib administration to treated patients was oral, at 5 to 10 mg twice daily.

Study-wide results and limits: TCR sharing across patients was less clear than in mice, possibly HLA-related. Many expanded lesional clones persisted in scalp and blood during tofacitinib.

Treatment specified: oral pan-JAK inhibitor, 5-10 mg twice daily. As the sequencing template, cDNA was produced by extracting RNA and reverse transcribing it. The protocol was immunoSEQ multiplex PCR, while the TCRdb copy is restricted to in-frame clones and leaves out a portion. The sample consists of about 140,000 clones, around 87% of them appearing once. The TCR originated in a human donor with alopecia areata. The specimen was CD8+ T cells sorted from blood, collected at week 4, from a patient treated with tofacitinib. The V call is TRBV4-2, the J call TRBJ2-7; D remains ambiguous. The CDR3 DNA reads TGTGCCAGCAGCCAAGAACAAGCGACGGGTCTCTACGAGCAGTACTTC. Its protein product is CASSQEQATGLYEQYF.